This is a list of T cell receptor beta chains from one sample in a study of CD8 T cells in Susac syndrome. TCRdb re-derived calls from the immunoSEQ multiplex PCR reads in MiXCR, one entry per CDR3 protein. This table has about 130,000 distinct CDR3 sequences, 90% to 95% appearing once. Specimen: CD8+ T cells from PBMCs. The origin of the receptors is a human donor with Susac syndrome. Both conserved end residues are part of each CDR3. A D gene is named only where the DNA matches it firmly. Expanded clones get a size class; other rows say once, few or many, or leave the size out.

TGTGCCAGCAGTGATCAGACACAACTTGAAAAACTGTTTTTT,CASSDQTQLEKLFF,TRBJ1-4,NA,TRBV2,NA
TGTGCCAGCAGCTCGGGACAGGGAGGCACTGAAGCTTTCTTT,CASSSGQGGTEAFF,TRBJ1-1,TRBD1,TRBV11-2,NA
TGTGCCAGCAGTGGGACTAGCGGCACAGATACGCAGTATTTT,CASSGTSGTDTQYF,TRBJ2-3,TRBD2,TRBV6-1,few
TGTGCCAGCAGGATTGTTGGGGGCTCCTACAATGAGCAGTTCTTC,CASRIVGGSYNEQFF,TRBJ2-1,NA,TRBV2,NA
TGTGCCAGCAACCCGGCAGGGACCTATAATTCACCCCTCCACTTT,CASNPAGTYNSPLHF,TRBJ1-6,NA,TRBV28,NA
TGTGCCAGCAGTGACTCTGAGGGCTCCTACAATGAGCAGTTCTTC,CASSDSEGSYNEQFF,TRBJ2-1,NA,TRBV6-4,once
TGTGCCAGCAGTTATCTGGAAGATTATGGCTACACCTTC,CASSYLEDYGYTF,TRBJ1-2,NA,TRBV6-5,NA
TGTGCCAGCAGTGAGGGGGTTCTTGGGTACACTGAAGCTTTCTTT,CASSEGVLGYTEAFF,TRBJ1-1,NA,TRBV25-1,NA
TGCGCCAGCAGCCGGGGACTAGCGGAGGGGGGCCATGAGCAGTTCTTC,CASSRGLAEGGHEQFF,TRBJ2-1,TRBD2,TRBV4-3,NA
TGTGCCAGCAGTCCTCTCGCGGGAGGGTACAATGAGCAGTTCTTC,CASSPLAGGYNEQFF,TRBJ2-1,TRBD2,TRBV6-1,NA
TGTGCCACCAGTGATTTTAGCGGGGGGAACCCCGGGGAGCTGTTTTTT,CATSDFSGGNPGELFF,TRBJ2-2,TRBD2,TRBV24-1,NA
TGCAGTGCTGAAACAGGGGACAATGAGCAGTTCTTC,CSAETGDNEQFF,TRBJ2-1,TRBD1,TRBV20-1,NA
TGCGCCAGCAGTGAGGCCGACAGGGATCACGGCTACACCTTC,CASSEADRDHGYTF,TRBJ1-2,TRBD1,TRBV10-2,NA
TGTGCCAGCAGTTACCACGACAGCCCGAACACCGGGGAGCTGTTTTTT,CASSYHDSPNTGELFF,TRBJ2-2,NA,TRBV6-2/TRBV6-3,NA
TGCGCCAGCAGCCAACTGACAGGATACTCCTACAATGAGCAGTTCTTC,CASSQLTGYSYNEQFF,TRBJ2-1,NA,TRBV4-3,NA
TGCGCCAGCAGCCAAGTGACAGAACGAAACACAGATACGCAGTATTTT,CASSQVTERNTDTQYF,TRBJ2-3,NA,TRBV4-1,once
TGCAGTGCTAGCAAGACTAGCGGGAGGGCCCATGAGCAGTTCTTC,CSASKTSGRAHEQFF,TRBJ2-1,TRBD2,TRBV20-1,once
TGCGCCAGCAGCCAAGACTCAGAAGAGACCCAGTACTTC,CASSQDSEETQYF,TRBJ2-5,NA,TRBV4-1,NA
TGTGCCAGCAGCCCGTGGGACGTGAATCAGCCCCAGCATTTT,CASSPWDVNQPQHF,TRBJ1-5,NA,TRBV7-9,NA
TGCAGTGCTTCGATGAACCCCGACTCCCCTCTCGAGCAGTACTTC,CSASMNPDSPLEQYF,TRBJ2-7,NA,TRBV20-1,NA
TGTGCCAGCAGCTCCACCGGGGTCCGAAGACCAGATACGCAGTATTTT,CASSSTGVRRPDTQYF,TRBJ2-3,NA,TRBV7-9,NA
TGTGCCACCAGCGACCGGGACAGGGAATACGAGCAGTACTTC,CATSDRDREYEQYF,TRBJ2-7,TRBD1,TRBV15,few
TGCAGCACTTTAACCGGGACGGCAGCTTTCTTT,CSTLTGTAAFF,TRBJ1-1,NA,TRBV29-1,NA
TGTGCCTGGGATCCGGGCACTGAAGCTTTCTTT,CAWDPGTEAFF,TRBJ1-1,NA,TRBV30,NA
TGTGCCAGTAATGGGGTAGCGGGAGACAATGAGCAGTTCTTC,CASNGVAGDNEQFF,TRBJ2-1,TRBD2,TRBV19,NA
TGTGCCAGTAGTATTCACTTTGACAGAGGGGCTGGTACTGAAGCTTTCTTT,CASSIHFDRGAGTEAFF,TRBJ1-1,NA,TRBV19,NA
TGTGCCAGCAGCGTAGCTACTTCTAGCGATGTTTACGAGCAGTACTTC,CASSVATSSDVYEQYF,TRBJ2-7,NA,TRBV9,NA
TGTGCCAGCAGCCAAGATCGGGGAGCGGGAGGGCCAAACTACGAGCAGTACTTC,CASSQDRGAGGPNYEQYF,TRBJ2-7,TRBD2,TRBV14,once
TGTGCCAGCAGTCCAGGGGCTAACACTGAAGCTTTCTTT,CASSPGANTEAFF,TRBJ1-1,NA,TRBV12-3/TRBV12-4,NA
TGTGCCAGCAGCTGGCCGACCAAGTCGAACACTGAAGCTTTCTTT,CASSWPTKSNTEAFF,TRBJ1-1,NA,TRBV13,NA
TGTGCCAGCAGCGACCGACTAGCGGAGTCAACCGGGGAGCTGTTTTTT,CASSDRLAESTGELFF,TRBJ2-2,TRBD2,TRBV9,NA
TGTGCCAGCAATGACAGGGCCTACTCAATCTCTAACTATGGCTACACCTTC,CASNDRAYSISNYGYTF,TRBJ1-2,TRBD1,TRBV6-1,NA
TGTGCCAGCAGTTTAGGGGGCTACGTAAAATACGAGCAGTACTTC,CASSLGGYVKYEQYF,TRBJ2-7,NA,TRBV28,NA
TGCAGCGTTGACATGGGGGCTGCGGTAGATACGCAGTATTTT,CSVDMGAAVDTQYF,TRBJ2-3,NA,TRBV29-1,NA
TGTGCCAGCAGTGATTCCGGGGCCAGCAGCTTC,CASSDSGASSF,TRBJ2-5,NA,TRBV2,NA
TGTGCCAGCAGTTACGGAGCAGGTCTCCTGGATGGCTACACCTTC,CASSYGAGLLDGYTF,TRBJ1-2,NA,TRBV6-5,NA
TGTGCCAGCAGTTTTGGGCTGGCCTACGAGCAGTACTTC,CASSFGLAYEQYF,TRBJ2-7,NA,TRBV27,once
TGTGCCAGCAGTTTAGAGGTCCTAATGGGCTCACCCCTCCACTTT,CASSLEVLMGSPLHF,TRBJ1-6,NA,TRBV12-3/TRBV12-4,once
TGTGCCAGCAGTTTAGGAGGGACAGGGGGTTCACCCCTCCACTTT,CASSLGGTGGSPLHF,TRBJ1-6,TRBD1,TRBV27,NA
TGTGCCTGGAGTGTACAGGAGGGGACTGTCCCCCAGCATTTT,CAWSVQEGTVPQHF,TRBJ1-5,NA,TRBV30,NA
TGTGCCAGCAGCCCGCGACTGACAGGGACCTACGAGCAGTACTTC,CASSPRLTGTYEQYF,TRBJ2-7,TRBD1,TRBV9,NA
TGTGCCAGCAGCTTAGGAGGGTTGGATGGCTACACCTTC,CASSLGGLDGYTF,TRBJ1-2,NA,TRBV7-3,few
TGCAGTGCTGAGGGACGGACCCACTCTGGGGCCAACGTCCTGACTTTC,CSAEGRTHSGANVLTF,TRBJ2-6,NA,TRBV20-1,few
TGTGCCTGGAGTGTGTCGGGGGGAGATTACGAGCAGTACTTC,CAWSVSGGDYEQYF,TRBJ2-7,TRBD2,TRBV30,NA
TGTGCCAGCATGGGACCCAAACCTGAAGCTTTCTTT,CASMGPKPEAFF,TRBJ1-1,NA,TRBV6-5,NA
TGCGCCAGCAGCCAAGACGGGGCCGCGAACACCGGGGAGCTGTTTTTT,CASSQDGAANTGELFF,TRBJ2-2,NA,TRBV4-1,NA
TGTGCCAGCAGTTTATTTACCGGGGCAGGCGGCTACACCTTC,CASSLFTGAGGYTF,TRBJ1-2,NA,TRBV27,NA
TGCAGTGCTAGAGTCGCGGTCAGGGATGAGCAGTTCTTC,CSARVAVRDEQFF,TRBJ2-1,NA,TRBV20-1,once
TGTGCCAGCAGCCCCGACAGGGGCGGGTGGATGAACACTGAAGCTTTCTTT,CASSPDRGGWMNTEAFF,TRBJ1-1,TRBD1,TRBV13,NA
TGTGCCAGCACCGGACTAGCGGGAAGTGGTGAGCAGTTCTTC,CASTGLAGSGEQFF,TRBJ2-1,TRBD2,TRBV12-3/TRBV12-4,NA
TGTGCCAGTAGTATAGGGGCCGGGGCGCAGTTCTTC,CASSIGAGAQFF,TRBJ2-1,NA,TRBV19,NA
TGTGCCACTGAGAAAGCTGGAGACACTGAAGCTTTCTTT,CATEKAGDTEAFF,TRBJ1-1,NA,TRBV11-2,NA
TGTGCCAGCAGCTGGGTTGGCGACTCAGGCACAGATACGCAGTATTTT,CASSWVGDSGTDTQYF,TRBJ2-3,NA,TRBV7-9,NA
TGCGCCAGCAGCCCCGGGATGGGGACAGATACGCAGTATTTT,CASSPGMGTDTQYF,TRBJ2-3,NA,TRBV4-1,NA
TGTGCCAGCAGTTCGGGACCCGAGGAGGATACGCAGTATTTT,CASSSGPEEDTQYF,TRBJ2-3,NA,TRBV28,NA
TGTGCCAGCAGTAGCGGGGGGGCCCGGGATGAGCAGTTCTTC,CASSSGGARDEQFF,TRBJ2-1,TRBD2,TRBV27,once
TGTGCCACCTCTGGCAGTCCAACAGATACGCAGTATTTT,CATSGSPTDTQYF,TRBJ2-3,NA,TRBV6-4,NA